This T cell receptor beta chain is from a study of identical twins. General study results and limits: Fewer insertions characterized abundant cord blood beta clonotypes, whereas memory repertoires showed none. Out-of-frame alpha sequences that twins shared showed excess low generation probability.

Everyone who donated was a healthy Caucasian. This clonotype was counted a few times. As yet, its antigen is unknown. Template switching (which added a universal primer site) was used, and cDNA carried unique molecular identifiers. MiXCR, run by TCRdb on the 5' RACE reads, gives a single entry per CDR3 protein. The sample holds about 280,000 distinct CDR3 sequences; under 9.5% are singletons and the top ten take over 2%. The CDR3 is 15 residues long. V was trimmed by 4 bases and J by 7 bases, leaving 20 bases between them. Germline loops: CDR1 SGHTA, CDR2 FQGNSA. In addition, the sample was reused for a study of yellow fever vaccine responses in identical twins.

The chain carries TRBV7-2 and TRBJ2-7; possible D gene TRBD2, 7 bases. The sample was memory (CD45RO+) T cells sorted from blood. The origin of this receptor is a woman aged 18-35 years in good health. DNA for the CDR3: TGTGCCAGCAGCTCCGGGGGGCGGAGACCAGGAGAGCAGTACTTC. Translation: CASSSGGRRPGEQYF.